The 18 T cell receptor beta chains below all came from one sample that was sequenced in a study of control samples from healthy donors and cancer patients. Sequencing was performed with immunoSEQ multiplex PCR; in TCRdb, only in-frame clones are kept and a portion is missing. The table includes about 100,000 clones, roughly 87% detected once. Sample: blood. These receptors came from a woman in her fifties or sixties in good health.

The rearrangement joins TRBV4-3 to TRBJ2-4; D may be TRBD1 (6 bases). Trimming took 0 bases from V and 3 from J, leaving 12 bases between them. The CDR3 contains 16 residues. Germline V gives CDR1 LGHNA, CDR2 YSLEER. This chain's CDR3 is CASSQDIRGGKNIQYF. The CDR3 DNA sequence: TGCGCCAGCAGCCAAGACATCAGGGGTGGCAAAAACATTCAGTACTTC.

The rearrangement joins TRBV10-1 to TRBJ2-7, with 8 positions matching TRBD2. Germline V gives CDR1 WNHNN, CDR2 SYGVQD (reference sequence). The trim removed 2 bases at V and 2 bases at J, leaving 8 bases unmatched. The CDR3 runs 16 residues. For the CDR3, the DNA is TGCGCCAGCAGTGAGAGGGGAGCGGGAGTGCCCTACGAGCAGTACGTC. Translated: CASSERGAGVPYEQYV.

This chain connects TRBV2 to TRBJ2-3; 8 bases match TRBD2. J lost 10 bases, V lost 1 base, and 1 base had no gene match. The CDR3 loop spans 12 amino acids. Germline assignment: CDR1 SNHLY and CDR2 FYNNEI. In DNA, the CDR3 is TGTGCCAGCAGTGAAGGAGCGGGAGCGCAGTATTTT. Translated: CASSEGAGAQYF. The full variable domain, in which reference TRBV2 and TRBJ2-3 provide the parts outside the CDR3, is EPEVTQTPSHQVTQMGQEVILRCVPISNHLYFYWYRQILGQKVEFLVSFYNNEISEKSEIFDDQFSVERPDGSNFTLKIRSTKLEDSAMYFCASSEGAGAQYFGPGTRLTVL.

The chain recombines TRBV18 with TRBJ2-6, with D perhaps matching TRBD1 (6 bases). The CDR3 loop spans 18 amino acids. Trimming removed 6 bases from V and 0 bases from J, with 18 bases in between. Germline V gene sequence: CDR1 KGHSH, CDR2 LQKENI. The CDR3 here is CASSTLGTPNSGANVLTF. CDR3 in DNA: TGTGCCAGCTCCACACTGGGGACACCTAACTCTGGGGCCAACGTCCTGACTTTC.

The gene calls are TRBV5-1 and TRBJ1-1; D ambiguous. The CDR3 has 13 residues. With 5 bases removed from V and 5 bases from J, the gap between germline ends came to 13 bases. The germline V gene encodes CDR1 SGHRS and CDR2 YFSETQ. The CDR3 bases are TGCGCCAGCAGTCCGCCGGGTCGGACTGAAGCTTTCTTT. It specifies CASSPPGRTEAFF.

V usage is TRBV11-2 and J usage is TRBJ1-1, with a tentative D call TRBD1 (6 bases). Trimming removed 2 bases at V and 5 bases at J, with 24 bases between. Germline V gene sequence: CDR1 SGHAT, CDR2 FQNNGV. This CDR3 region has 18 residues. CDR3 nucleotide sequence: TGTGCCAGCAGCTTATCGAGAAGAACCCCAGGGGTAGGGACTGAAGCTTTCTTT. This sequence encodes CASSLSRRTPGVGTEAFF.

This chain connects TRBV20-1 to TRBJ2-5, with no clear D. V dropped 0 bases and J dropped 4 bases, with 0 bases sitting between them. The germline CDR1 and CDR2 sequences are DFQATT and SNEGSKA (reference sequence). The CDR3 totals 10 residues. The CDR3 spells CSAREETQYF. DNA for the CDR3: TGCAGTGCTAGAGAAGAGACCCAGTACTTC.

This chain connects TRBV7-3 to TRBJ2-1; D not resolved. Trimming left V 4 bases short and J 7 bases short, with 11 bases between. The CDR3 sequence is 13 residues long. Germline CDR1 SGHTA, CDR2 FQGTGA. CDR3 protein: CASSSEIENEQFF. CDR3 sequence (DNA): TGTGCCAGCAGCTCAGAAATCGAGAATGAGCAGTTCTTC.

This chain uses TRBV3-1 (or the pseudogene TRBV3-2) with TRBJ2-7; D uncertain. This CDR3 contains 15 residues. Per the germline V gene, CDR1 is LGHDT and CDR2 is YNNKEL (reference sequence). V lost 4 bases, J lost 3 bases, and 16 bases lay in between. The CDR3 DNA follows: TGTGCCAGCAGCCTCGGAAGTTATGGGGTCTACGAGCAGTACGTC. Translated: CASSLGSYGVYEQYV.

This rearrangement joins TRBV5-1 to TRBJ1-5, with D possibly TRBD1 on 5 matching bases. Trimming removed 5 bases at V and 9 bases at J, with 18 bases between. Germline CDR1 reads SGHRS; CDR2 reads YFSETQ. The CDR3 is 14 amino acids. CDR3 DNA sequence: TGCGCCAGCAGATGGGACCGATCGTCGGGGCCCCAGCATTTT. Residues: CASRWDRSSGPQHF.

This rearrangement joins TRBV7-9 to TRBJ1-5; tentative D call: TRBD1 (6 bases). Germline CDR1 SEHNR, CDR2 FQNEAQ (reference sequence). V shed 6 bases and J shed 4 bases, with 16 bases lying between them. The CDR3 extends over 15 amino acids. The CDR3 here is CASRKEGVGNQPQHF. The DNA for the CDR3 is TGTGCCAGCAGAAAGGAGGGGGTTGGTAATCAGCCCCAGCATTTT.

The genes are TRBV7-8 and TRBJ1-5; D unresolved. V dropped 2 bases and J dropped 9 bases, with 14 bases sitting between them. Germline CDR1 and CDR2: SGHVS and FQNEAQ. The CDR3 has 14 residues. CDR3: CASSLLDTEGPQHF. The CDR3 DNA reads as TGTGCCAGCAGCTTACTCGATACGGAGGGGCCCCAGCATTTT. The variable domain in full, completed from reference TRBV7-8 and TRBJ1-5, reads GAGVSQSPRYKVAKRGQDVALRCDPISGHVSLFWYQQALGQGPEFLTYFQNEAQLDKSGLPSDRFFAERPEGSVSTLKIQRTQQEDSAVYLCASSLLDTEGPQHFGDGTRLSIL.

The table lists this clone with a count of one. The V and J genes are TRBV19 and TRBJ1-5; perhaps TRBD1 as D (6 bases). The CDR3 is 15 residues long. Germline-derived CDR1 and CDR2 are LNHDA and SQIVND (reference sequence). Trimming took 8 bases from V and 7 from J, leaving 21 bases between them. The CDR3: CASRTGAFSDQPQHF. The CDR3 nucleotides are TGTGCCAGTCGGACGGGGGCCTTCTCGGACCAGCCCCAGCATTTT.

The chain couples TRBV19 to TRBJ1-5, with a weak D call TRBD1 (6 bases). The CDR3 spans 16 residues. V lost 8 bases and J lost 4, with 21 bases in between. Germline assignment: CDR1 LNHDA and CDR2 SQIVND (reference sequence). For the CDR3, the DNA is TGTGCCAGTCAGACCACGGGGGGGGGCCTAAATCAGCCCCAGCATTTT. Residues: CASQTTGGGLNQPQHF.

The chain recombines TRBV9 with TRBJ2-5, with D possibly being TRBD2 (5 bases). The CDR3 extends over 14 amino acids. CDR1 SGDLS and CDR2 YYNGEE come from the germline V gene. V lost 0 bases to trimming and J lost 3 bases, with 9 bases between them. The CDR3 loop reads CASSVGGPEETQYF. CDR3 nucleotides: TGTGCCAGCAGCGTAGGAGGGCCTGAAGAGACCCAGTACTTC.

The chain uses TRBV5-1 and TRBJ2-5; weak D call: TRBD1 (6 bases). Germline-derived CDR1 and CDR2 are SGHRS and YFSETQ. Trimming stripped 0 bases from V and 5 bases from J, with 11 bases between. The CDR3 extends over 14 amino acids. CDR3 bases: TGCGCCAGCAGCTTGGTTACAGGGACGGAGACCCAGTACTTC. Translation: CASSLVTGTETQYF. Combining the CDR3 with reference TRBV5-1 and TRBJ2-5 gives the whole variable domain KAGVTQTPRYLIKTRGQQVTLSCSPISGHRSVSWYQQTPGQGLQFLFEYFSETQRNKGNFPGRFSGRQFSNSRSEMNVSTLELGDSALYLCASSLVTGTETQYFGPGTRLLVL.

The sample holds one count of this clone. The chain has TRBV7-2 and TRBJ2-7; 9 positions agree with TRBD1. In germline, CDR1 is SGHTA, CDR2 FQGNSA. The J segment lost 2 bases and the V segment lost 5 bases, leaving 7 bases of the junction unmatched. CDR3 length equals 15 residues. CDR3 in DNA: TGTGCCAGCAGCACACAGGGGGCGCGAACCTACGAGCAGTACGTC. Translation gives CASSTQGARTYEQYV.

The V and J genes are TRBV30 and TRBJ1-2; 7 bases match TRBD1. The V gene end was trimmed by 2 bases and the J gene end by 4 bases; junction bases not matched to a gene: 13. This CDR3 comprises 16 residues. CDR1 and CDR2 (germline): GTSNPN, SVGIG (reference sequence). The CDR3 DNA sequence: TGTGCCTGGAGTCCCCCTCCGGGACAGATTTCCTATGGCTACACCTTC. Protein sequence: CAWSPPPGQISYGYTF.